This record covers a single T cell receptor (beta chain). Its antigen is as yet unknown. This sample stems from a study of T cell repertoires in cytomegalovirus infection. In the study overall: Public signatures in TCR beta pointed to CMV infection and matching HLA type.

The CDR3 is 13 residues long. Trimming took 5 bases from V and 3 from J; bases not matched to a gene: 4. Findings and caveats of the study: HLA-C-restricted CMV-specific TCR beta clonotypes were dominant in the ex vivo response.

Using its own MiXCR run on the reads, TCRdb lists one record per CDR3 protein. Among about 570,000 distinct CDR3 sequences listed, about 40% were seen once. The sample in question was cultured PBMCs, obtained from culture after CMV antigen stimulation. This clonotype was sampled from a human donor in good health (CMV status not recorded). Some clones in this sample may be carry-over from other donors' samples. The gene calls are TRBV12-3 or TRBV12-4 and TRBJ2-7; 7 nucleotides match TRBD2. The CDR3 DNA sequence: TGTGCCAGCAGTCCCGGGAGGTTCTACGAGCAGTACTTC. It is translated as CASSPGRFYEQYF.